This T cell receptor (beta chain) was found in a study of beta chain features in type 1 diabetes. All of the isolated RNA was reverse transcribed, so expressed TCRB transcripts were sequenced. Naive, central memory and regulatory T cell samples averaged about 3.3 million immunoSEQ reads each. Generated by immunoSEQ multiplex PCR, the TCRdb table keeps only in-frame clones and is missing some. Counted here are hundreds of thousands of clones, roughly a sixth occurring once; the ten biggest clones make up around 0.095%. Broader study findings: Relative to healthy donors, patients appeared to have naive, central memory and Treg TCRB repertoires that were more similar.

Trimming pared 5 bases from V and 4 bases from J, leaving 15 bases between. CDR3 size: 15 residues. CDR1 MDHEN and CDR2 SYDVKM come from the germline V gene. For this clone: Its antigen is unknown.

This receptor was identified in a man between 18 and 29 years old in good health. Sequenced: naive CD4+ T cells from blood. The gene calls are TRBV28 and TRBJ1-5; D is perhaps TRBD1 (5 bases). The CDR3 DNA sequence: TGTGCCAGCAGTCTCCCTCGGGGCACGAATCAGCCCCAGCATTTT. Protein product: CASSLPRGTNQPQHF.